The 32 T cell receptor beta chains below all came from one sample that was sequenced in a study of blood T cell repertoires in COVID-19. Profiled with immunoSEQ multiplex PCR; TCRdb holds only in-frame clones, not every one. The sample includes some 700,000 clones, approximately 90% of them seen just once. The sample was peripheral blood. The source of these receptors is a woman aged 18-30 years with acute or convalescent COVID-19.

The rearrangement uses TRBV9 and TRBJ2-1; 12 bases match TRBD2. V was pared by 4 bases and J by 5 bases, with 7 bases of the junction left unmatched. CDR1 and CDR2 (germline): SGDLS, YYNGEE. This CDR3 comprises 16 residues. As DNA, the CDR3 is TGTGCCAGCAGCTCTCGGACTAGCGGGGACCACAATGAGCAGTTCTTC. Amino acids: CASSSRTSGDHNEQFF.

The chain links TRBV2 to TRBJ1-3; D is unclear. The CDR3 extends over 11 amino acids. Deletions cut 11 bases from V and 8 bases from J, with 13 bases between. CDR1 and CDR2 from the germline V gene are SNHLY and FYNNEI. The CDR3 region has the DNA TGTGCCGGAACTGGGAGGGACACCATATATTTT. Protein sequence: CAGTGRDTIYF.

The chain recombines TRBV5-1 with TRBJ1-1, with D possibly TRBD1 on 5 matching bases. The V end was cut by 6 bases, the J end by 1 base, with 16 bases between. The CDR3 runs to 15 residues. CDR1 SGHRS and CDR2 YFSETQ come from the germline V gene. The CDR3, as DNA: TGCGCCAGCACGGTTGCGACGACAGCGAACACTGAAGCTTTCTTT. Protein product: CASTVATTANTEAFF.

V usage is TRBV7-6 and J usage is TRBJ1-1, with D perhaps matching TRBD1 (5 bases). Germline V gene lookup returns CDR1 SGHVS and CDR2 FNYEAQ. This CDR3 region has 15 residues. V dropped 2 bases and J dropped 2 bases, with 12 bases sitting between them. In DNA, the CDR3 is TGTGCCAGCAGCTTATGGGGAAGGGGCAACACTGAAGCTTTCTTT. Translation: CASSLWGRGNTEAFF.

This chain uses TRBV2 with TRBJ2-4; D may be TRBD2 (6 bases). CDR3 length equals 14 residues. The germline V gene encodes CDR1 SNHLY and CDR2 FYNNEI. Trimming stripped 11 bases from V and 2 bases from J, with 16 bases between. CDR3 bases: TGTGCCTCCTCAGGAGGGGAAACCAAAAACATTCAGTACTTC. Its translation is CASSGGETKNIQYF.

The V call is TRBV11-2, the J call TRBJ1-2, with unresolved D. The CDR3 totals 12 residues. V shed 1 base and J shed 6 bases, with 6 bases lying between them. Germline CDR1 and CDR2: SGHAT and FQNNGV. CDR3 DNA sequence: TGTGCCAGCAGCTTAGTTGAGGATGGCTACACCTTC. This translates into CASSLVEDGYTF.

J is TRBJ1-2 and V is TRBV29-1, with D uncertain. Deletions cut 3 bases from V and 8 bases from J, with 4 bases between. The CDR3 spans 9 residues. Germline CDR1 and CDR2: SQVTM and ANQGSEA. CDR3 sequence: CSVDPGYTF. CDR3 DNA: TGCAGCGTTGATCCAGGCTACACCTTC.

This chain uses TRBV4-1 with TRBJ2-2, with D uncertain. The CDR3 is 16 residues long. V was cut by 1 base and J by 2 bases, with 11 bases left in between. Per germline, CDR1 MGHRA and CDR2 YSYEKL. This chain's CDR3 is CASSQGPGFNTGELFF. CDR3 coding DNA: TGCGCCAGCAGCCAAGGCCCCGGGTTCAACACCGGGGAGCTGTTTTTT.

The chain is built from TRBV15 and TRBJ1-2; D call uncertain. CDR3 length: 15 residues. The germline V and J ends were trimmed by 4 bases and 2 bases, with 14 bases remaining between them. Germline V gene lookup returns CDR1 LNHNV and CDR2 YYDKDF (reference sequence). The chain's CDR3 is CATSNGYKTNYGYTF. The CDR3 DNA is TGTGCCACCAGCAATGGGTACAAGACAAACTATGGCTACACCTTC.

The count of this clone is one. V gene TRBV5-5 combines with J gene TRBJ2-7; TRBD1 matches at 7 bases. The germline V gene encodes CDR1 SGHKS and CDR2 YYEKEE (reference sequence). The CDR3 contains 16 residues. The V and J ends lost 4 bases and 3 bases, in that order; junction bases with no gene match: 13. In DNA, the CDR3 is TGTGCCAGCAGCCCAGCCCATCCAGGGGGTTTCTACGAGCAGTACTTC. Protein sequence: CASSPAHPGGFYEQYF.

The gene calls are TRBV28 and TRBJ2-5; D may be TRBD1 (6 bases). Germline values: CDR1 MDHEN, CDR2 SYDVKM. Trimming stripped 2 bases from V and 2 bases from J, with 12 bases between. The CDR3 has 15 amino acids. CDR3 sequence: CASSLPGTKQETQYF. For the CDR3, the DNA is TGTGCCAGCAGTTTACCCGGGACAAAGCAAGAGACCCAGTACTTC.

This sequence joins TRBV19 and TRBJ2-1; 9 nucleotides agree with TRBD2. This CDR3 has 12 amino acids. Germline-derived CDR1 and CDR2 are LNHDA and SQIVND (reference sequence). With 3 bases clipped from V and 15 bases from J, the junction kept 6 bases outside the gene matches. The CDR3 DNA is TGTGCCAGTAGTATCCTCGGCGGGAGGGGGTTCTTC. Translated, it gives CASSILGGRGFF.

This clone occurred once. The chain combines TRBV6-5 with TRBJ1-3; 7 nucleotides line up with TRBD1. The length of the CDR3 is 14 residues. Germline-derived CDR1 and CDR2 are MNHEY and SVGAGI. V gave up 9 bases and J gave up 0 bases; unmatched junction bases: 5. The CDR3 nucleotides read TGTGCCAGTGCCAGGGGGTTCTCTGGAAACACCATATATTTT. It encodes CASARGFSGNTIYF.

The chain is built from TRBV11-2 and TRBJ2-7, with a weak D call TRBD1 (6 bases). Trimming cost V 5 bases and J 7 bases, with 12 bases left between them. This CDR3 is 12 amino acids long. The germline CDR1 and CDR2 sequences are SGHAT and FQNNGV. The CDR3 DNA follows: TGTGCCAGCAGCACTGGGACAAATGAGCAGTACTTC. Amino acids: CASSTGTNEQYF.

This chain connects TRBV5-1 to TRBJ1-6; 8 nucleotides line up with TRBD1. This CDR3 region has 18 residues. J was trimmed by 10 bases and V by 0 bases; bases with no gene match: 15. Germline V gene sequence: CDR1 SGHRS, CDR2 YFSETQ. The CDR3 is CASSLGGQDRGLRSPLHF. In nucleotides, the CDR3 is TGCGCCAGCAGCTTGGGCGGGCAAGACAGGGGTTTACGGTCACCCCTCCACTTT.

The rearrangement uses TRBV3-1 (or the pseudogene TRBV3-2) and TRBJ2-5; tentatively, D is TRBD1 (6 bases). This CDR3 is 15 amino acids long. V gave up 3 bases and J gave up 5 bases, with 16 bases separating them. Germline V CDR1 and CDR2: LGHDT, YNNKEL (reference sequence). The CDR3 bases are TGTGCCAGCAGCCAGGGGATTTTAAGGGGGGAGACCCAGTACTTC. This encodes CASSQGILRGETQYF.

This clone appeared once. The gene calls are TRBV4-1 and TRBJ2-1; TRBD1 might be the D (5 bases). CDR1 and CDR2 from the germline V gene are MGHRA and YSYEKL. The V gene lost 0 bases and the J gene lost 4 bases, with 10 bases spanning the gap. CDR3 length: 15 residues. The CDR3 reads CASSQEETVYNEQFF. CDR3 in DNA: TGCGCCAGCAGCCAAGAGGAGACAGTTTACAATGAGCAGTTCTTC.

The chain carries TRBV19 and TRBJ2-7, with D perhaps matching TRBD1 (6 bases). The CDR3 totals 15 residues. Germline V gene data show CDR1 as LNHDA and CDR2 as SQIVND (reference sequence). V was clipped by 5 bases and J by 5 bases, with 19 bases between them. The CDR3 sequence: CASSGDKAFPHEQYF. In nucleotides, the CDR3 is TGTGCCAGTAGTGGGGACAAGGCCTTTCCCCACGAGCAGTACTTC.

CDR3 in DNA: TGTGCCAGCAGTGAAGACTGGGGGGACCCCTACGAGCAGTACTTC. Residues: CASSEDWGDPYEQYF. The chain employs TRBV6-1 and TRBJ2-7; possibly TRBD2 for D (6 bases). Germline V gene lookup returns CDR1 MNHNS and CDR2 SASEGT. There are 15 residues in the CDR3. V was cut by 1 base and J by 2 bases, with 12 bases left in between.

This chain uses TRBV29-1 with TRBJ2-7; TRBD2 might be the D (5 bases). V lost 7 bases and J 6 bases, leaving 25 bases between the germline ends. The CDR3 runs 15 residues. The germline gives CDR1 SQVTM, CDR2 ANQGSEA. The CDR3 region is CSGERREKGRVEQYF. The CDR3 coding sequence is TGCAGCGGGGAAAGACGGGAAAAGGGTCGAGTCGAGCAGTACTTC.

The chain carries TRBV28 and TRBJ2-1, with TRBD2 matching 12 bases. Trimming at V came to 5 bases and at J to 5 bases, leaving 4 bases not matched to a gene. Germline-derived CDR1 and CDR2 are MDHEN and SYDVKM. The CDR3 is 15 residues long. CDR3 DNA: TGTGCCAGCAGTCGGCGACTAGCGGGGGACAATGAGCAGTTCTTC. Translated: CASSRRLAGDNEQFF.

J is TRBJ2-7 and V is TRBV5-5; 8 bases line up with TRBD2. The length of the CDR3 is 15 residues. V lost 4 bases and J lost 6; bases outside the gene matches: 12. Germline CDR1 SGHKS, CDR2 YYEKEE (reference sequence). The DNA for the CDR3 is TGTGCCAGCAGCCCCGGGGGGGTGGGGGCTCGCGAGCAGTACTTC. Translation: CASSPGGVGAREQYF.

This chain links TRBV4-3 with TRBJ2-3; possible D gene TRBD2, 7 bases. CDR3 length: 16 amino acids. Trimming took off 2 bases at V and 2 bases at J, with 14 bases between the two ends. Germline V gene sequence: CDR1 LGHNA, CDR2 YSLEER. CDR3 DNA sequence: TGCGCCAGCAGCCAAAGGGTGGCGGGGGCCACAGATACGCAGTATTTT. Translation gives CASSQRVAGATDTQYF.

The rearrangement uses TRBV9 and TRBJ1-4; 7 bases are a match to TRBD1. The length of the CDR3 is 13 residues. CDR1 is SGDLS, CDR2 YYNGEE, per germline. The trim removed 2 bases at V and 8 bases at J, leaving 3 bases unmatched. Here the CDR3 DNA reads TGTGCCAGCAGCGTGGCCAGGGGGGAAAAACTGTTTTTT. Translation gives CASSVARGEKLFF. Supplemented by reference TRBV9 and TRBJ1-4, the full variable domain reads DSGVTQTPKHLITATGQRVTLRCSPRSGDLSVYWYQQSLDQGLQFLIQYYNGEERAKGNILERFSAQQFPDLHSELNLSSLELGDSALYFCASSVARGEKLFFGSGTQLSVL.

V is TRBV29-1 and J is TRBJ1-5, with D possibly TRBD1 on 6 matching bases. The germline gives CDR1 SQVTM, CDR2 ANQGSEA. Trimming removed 6 bases from V and 0 bases from J, with 12 bases in between. The CDR3 has 14 residues. CDR3 protein: CSVYYRVSNQPQHF. Written as DNA, the CDR3 is TGCAGCGTATACTACAGGGTTAGCAATCAGCCCCAGCATTTT.

This chain uses TRBV4-1 with TRBJ2-7; TRBD1 matches 7 bases. CDR1 MGHRA and CDR2 YSYEKL come from the germline V gene. The CDR3 contains 15 residues. V was clipped by 1 base and J by 3 bases; unmatched bases: 6. CDR3 region: CASSQGATGSYEQYF. The CDR3 DNA reads TGCGCCAGCAGCCAAGGTGCGACAGGGAGCTACGAGCAGTACTTC.

The chain recombines TRBV6-2 or TRBV6-3 with TRBJ2-7; a possible D gene is TRBD1 (6 bases). V lost 5 bases, J lost 1 base, and 12 bases lay in between. The CDR3 runs to 14 residues. The germline V gene encodes CDR1 MNHEY and CDR2 SVGEGT. CDR3 coding DNA: TGTGCCAGCAGTCAGTGGGGGCGATCCTACGAGCAGTACTTC. Its protein product is CASSQWGRSYEQYF.

J is TRBJ2-5 and V is TRBV12-5; D call uncertain. The length of the CDR3 is 15 residues. V gave up 2 bases and J gave up 3 bases, with 13 bases separating them. The germline CDR1 and CDR2 sequences are LGHNT and FRNRAP. DNA of the CDR3: TGTGCTAGTGGTTTGCCCCCCGGGTTTGAAGAGACCCAGTACTTC. It specifies CASGLPPGFEETQYF.

The chain joins TRBV3-1 (or the pseudogene TRBV3-2) to TRBJ2-1; 7 nucleotides agree with TRBD1. Germline V gene data show CDR1 as LGHDT and CDR2 as YNNKEL (reference sequence). CDR3 size: 13 residues. V shed 11 bases and J 5 bases; nucleotides not matched to a gene: 9. CDR3 amino acids: CARSRGFDNEQFF. The CDR3 DNA sequence: TGTGCCCGGAGCAGGGGGTTTGACAATGAGCAGTTCTTC.

V and J are TRBV5-4 and TRBJ1-1; 8 nucleotides agree with TRBD1. The germline CDR1 and CDR2 sequences are SGHNT and YYREEE (reference sequence). CDR3 length: 13 residues. The V segment lost 4 bases and the J segment 4 bases; nucleotides outside the gene matches: 3. The CDR3: CASSTGTGTEAFF. The DNA for the CDR3 is TGTGCCAGCAGCACCGGGACAGGCACTGAAGCTTTCTTT.

The chain combines TRBV5-1 with TRBJ2-1, with 10 bases fitting TRBD2. Germline V gives CDR1 SGHRS, CDR2 YFSETQ. The CDR3 loop spans 15 amino acids. V lost 0 bases to trimming and J lost 6 bases; unmatched junction nucleotides: 3. CDR3 sequence reads: CASSLVVAGGNEQFF. The CDR3, as DNA: TGCGCCAGCAGCTTGGTGGTAGCGGGGGGCAATGAGCAGTTCTTC.

The V gene is TRBV13, the J gene TRBJ2-3, with 15 bases aligning to TRBD2. Trimming cost V 3 bases and J 4 bases; bases outside gene matches: 8. Germline CDR1 and CDR2: PRHDT and FYEKMQ (reference sequence). The CDR3 covers 18 residues. The CDR3 nucleotides are TGTGCCAGCAGCTTTAGATTTCGGACTAGCGGGGGGGCAGATACGCAGTATTTT. Translating gives CASSFRFRTSGGADTQYF.